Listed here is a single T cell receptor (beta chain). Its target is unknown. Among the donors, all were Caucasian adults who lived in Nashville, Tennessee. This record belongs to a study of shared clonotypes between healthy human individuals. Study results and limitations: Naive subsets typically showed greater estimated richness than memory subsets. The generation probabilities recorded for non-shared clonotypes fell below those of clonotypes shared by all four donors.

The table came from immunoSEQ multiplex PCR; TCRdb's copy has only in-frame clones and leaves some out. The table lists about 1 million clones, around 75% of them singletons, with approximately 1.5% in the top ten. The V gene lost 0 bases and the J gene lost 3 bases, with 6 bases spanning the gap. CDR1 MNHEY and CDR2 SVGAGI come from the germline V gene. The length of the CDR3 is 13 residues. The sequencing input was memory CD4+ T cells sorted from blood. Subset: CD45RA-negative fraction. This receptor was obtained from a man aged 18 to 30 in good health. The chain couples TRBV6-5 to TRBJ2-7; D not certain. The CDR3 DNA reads TGTGCCAGCAGTTACTCAGACGGCTACGAGCAGTACTTC. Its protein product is CASSYSDGYEQYF.